This T cell receptor beta chain was profiled in a study of T-cell memory formation after mild COVID-19. A 5'RACE reaction primed in the constant segment made cDNA libraries of TCR alpha and TCR beta, and these carried sample barcodes and UMIs. From the 5' RACE reads, TCRdb called clonotypes with MiXCR, one entry per CDR3 protein. The table has 45,000 to 65,000 distinct CDR3 sequences, approximately 9% seen once; the top ten hold 10% to 15%. Overall study results and limits: A subset of responding clones appeared in pre-infection memory, suggesting cross-reactive memory joined. The second-wave clones peaking on day 37 were not confirmed as SARS-CoV-2-specific.

Trimming shortened V by 2 bases and J by 2 bases, and 11 bases separated the two germline ends. This CDR3 is built from 15 residues. This clonotype was counted ten times or more. The antigen is undetermined. The sample was PBMCs or a T cell subset sorted from them (not recorded which). This sequence was found in an adult woman who had mild COVID-19 (a few samples of this study predate the infection). Cell type and time point are not known. The V gene is TRBV12-3 or TRBV12-4, the J gene TRBJ2-3, with D uncertain. The CDR3 DNA sequence: TGTGCCAGCAGTTTATCCCCGCGGCACACAGATACGCAGTATTTT. Its protein product is CASSLSPRHTDTQYF.